The entry below describes one TCR beta chain. Trimming at V came to 6 bases and at J to 7 bases, leaving 8 bases not matched to a gene. Germline lookup yields CDR1 MGHRA and CDR2 YSYEKL. This CDR3 is 14 amino acids long. This sample is drawn from a study of CD8 T cells in Susac syndrome. The authors reverse transcribed roughly 0.45 to 1 ug RNA with random hexamers. Amplification of the TCR beta CDR3 was carried out by immunoSEQ multiplex PCR, which spanned a total of 54 Vbeta and 13 Jbeta segments. TCRdb used MiXCR to reprocess the immunoSEQ multiplex PCR reads, holding one entry per CDR3 protein. The sample has a few hundred thousand distinct CDR3 sequences, more than 80% seen once.

J is TRBJ2-2 and V is TRBV4-1, with 7 bases fitting TRBD1. The sequencing sample was made of CD8+ T cells from PBMCs. This clonotype originated in a human donor with multiple sclerosis. Written as DNA, the CDR3 is TGCGCCAGCAGTCGTACAGGGGCTGGCGGGGAGCTGTTTTTT. The encoded protein is CASSRTGAGGELFF.